The sequence of this T cell receptor (beta chain) was determined in a study of blood T cell repertoires in COVID-19. Whole-study context: The samples span acute and convalescent COVID-19 from the United States, Italy and Spain. Nucleic acid was either cDNA or gDNA, and it came from T cells, B-cell-depleted T cells, or PBMCs.

This clone was seen once. Original analysis: Using reference gene primer amplification, nucleated cell counts were estimated. Produced via immunoSEQ multiplex PCR; TCRdb's table is partial and in-frame only. The D gene and trimming were derived from the DNA, and the V and J assignments and clone size from that table. This table holds roughly 250,000 clones, around 89% found once. The CDR3 spans 16 residues. V dropped 2 bases and J dropped 8; count of bases not matched to a gene: 8. From germline, CDR1 is MGHRA and CDR2 YSYEKL. Material for sequencing was peripheral blood. V usage is TRBV4-1 and J usage is TRBJ2-3; 12 bases line up with TRBD2. This TCR was sampled from a man under 40 with acute or convalescent COVID-19. The CDR3 region is CASSQPTSGRIGTQYF. The CDR3 DNA reads TGCGCCAGCAGCCAACCGACTAGCGGGAGAATCGGTACGCAGTATTTT.